Presented here are 15 T cell receptor beta chains from one specimen sequenced in a study of human T cells and chemical hapten exposure. One entry per CDR3 protein, called by TCRdb with MiXCR from the RACE reads. This sample has roughly 42,000 distinct CDR3 sequences; roughly 9% occur once, and the top ten carry more than 13%. Time point given: patch test 2, 6 weeks after DPC sensitization. As to treatment: therapeutic diphenylcyclopropenone sensitization with weekly scalp DPC. Unfractionated whole blood yielded total RNA. Sequencing was performed on whole blood, taken in connection with sensitization to the hapten diphenylcyclopropenone (DPC). Every receptor here comes from a woman in her 30s with alopecia areata. Some clones in this sample may be carry-over from other donors' samples.

This clonotype has more than one count but fewer than ten. The J gene is TRBJ2-3, the V gene TRBV20-1, with D perhaps TRBD2 (6 bases). Trimming removed 8 bases from V and 0 bases from J, with 18 bases in between. Germline CDR1 and CDR2: DFQATT and SNEGSKA (reference sequence). The CDR3 is 15 amino acids. Here the CDR3 DNA reads TGCAGTAAAAAAACCGGGGGTTTTAGCACAGATACGCAGTATTTT. It yields the protein CSKKTGGFSTDTQYF.

V usage is TRBV12-3 or TRBV12-4 and J usage is TRBJ2-3, with 12 bases that match TRBD2. This CDR3 is 13 amino acids long. V lost 10 bases and J lost 3; bases outside the gene matches: 2. For the CDR3, the DNA is TGTGCCAACGGACTAGCGGGGACAGATACGCAGTATTTT. It translates to CANGLAGTDTQYF.

This clonotype showed up just a few times. The chain couples TRBV7-2 to TRBJ1-3; D may be TRBD1 (6 bases). This CDR3 contains 16 residues. Germline V gene sequence: CDR1 SGHTA, CDR2 FQGNSA. The V end lost 2 bases, the J end lost 3 bases, and 14 bases lay between the germline ends. CDR3 sequence reads: CASSLRGAAFGNTIYF. CDR3 coding DNA: TGTGCCAGCAGCTTAAGGGGGGCGGCTTTTGGAAACACCATATATTTT.

This clonotype was observed a few times. This chain uses TRBV21-1 with TRBJ2-2; TRBD1 is the table's D call and was not checked against the DNA. TRBV21-1 is listed as a pseudogene. The CDR3 contains 17 residues. The chain's CDR3 is CASSTRIRGANTGELFF. DNA for the CDR3: TGTGCCAGCAGCACCCGCATTCGGGGGGCGAACACCGGGGAGCTGTTTTTT.

The chain is built from TRBV20-1 and TRBJ1-2; TRBD1 matches at 9 bases. J lost 8 bases, V lost 3 bases, and 10 bases had no gene match. The CDR3 has 14 amino acids. Germline V gene sequence: CDR1 DFQATT, CDR2 SNEGSKA (reference sequence). DNA of the CDR3: TGCAGTGCTAGTCTTCCAGGACAGGGGCAGGGCTACACCTTC. Translated: CSASLPGQGQGYTF.

The chain links TRBV7-3 to TRBJ2-1; TRBD1 agrees at 9 bases. The ends lost 2 bases at V and 15 bases at J; junction bases unmatched: 5. The CDR3 runs 12 residues. Per germline, CDR1 SGHTA and CDR2 FQGTGA. CDR3 residues: CASSLGDRAAFF. Here the CDR3 DNA reads TGTGCCAGCAGCTTAGGGGACAGGGCAGCGTTCTTC.

The chain has TRBV29-1 and TRBJ2-6; no clear D gene. Trimming removed 2 bases from V and 0 bases from J, with 2 bases in between. This CDR3 contains 13 residues. Germline CDR1 reads SQVTM; CDR2 reads ANQGSEA. As DNA, the CDR3 is TGCAGCGTTGAACCCTCTGGGGCCAACGTCCTGACTTTC. This encodes CSVEPSGANVLTF.

This clonotype was found a few times. The CDR3 here is CASSQMLGGQPQHF. The CDR3 DNA reads TGTGCCAGCAGCCAAATGTTGGGGGGTCAGCCCCAGCATTTT. This sequence joins TRBV3-1 and TRBJ1-5; maybe TRBD1 (5 bases). V was clipped by 2 bases and J by 6 bases, with 11 bases between them. The CDR3 covers 14 residues. Germline V gene sequence: CDR1 LGHDT, CDR2 YNNKEL (reference sequence).

This clonotype was seen only a few times. V gene TRBV12-3 or TRBV12-4 combines with J gene TRBJ1-2; D is unclear. V was pared by 3 bases and J by 8 bases, with 13 bases between. This CDR3 has 13 amino acids. DNA for the CDR3: TGTGCCAGCAGTTTTGGGATTAATCTGGGCTACACCTTC. It codes for CASSFGINLGYTF.

This clonotype qualifies as medium-sized. This chain connects TRBV28 to TRBJ2-7; tentative D call: TRBD2 (5 bases). CDR1 and CDR2 from the germline V gene are MDHEN and SYDVKM. V lost 6 bases to trimming and J lost 3 bases, with 15 bases between them. The CDR3 length is 14 residues. The CDR3 is CASRLIGLGYEQYF. The CDR3 region has the DNA TGTGCCAGCAGACTTATCGGACTCGGCTACGAGCAGTACTTC.

The J gene is TRBJ1-3, the V gene TRBV21-1; the listed D gene, TRBD1, was not tested against the DNA. TRBV21-1 is a pseudogene segment. This CDR3 is 15 amino acids long. CDR3 loop: CASSKDPGDGNTIYF. CDR3 DNA: TGTGCCAGCAGCAAAGATCCAGGGGATGGAAACACCATATATTTT.

This clonotype was counted at least ten times. The chain combines TRBV11-2 with TRBJ2-2; D is possibly TRBD2 (6 bases). Trimming took 3 bases from V and 6 from J, leaving 14 bases between them. The CDR3 runs to 15 residues. Germline values: CDR1 SGHAT, CDR2 FQNNGV. CDR3 nucleotide sequence: TGTGCCAGCAGCTTCGGTTGGGGGGAAGCCGGGGAGCTGTTTTTT. Its protein is CASSFGWGEAGELFF.

This clonotype has at least ten counts. The chain is built from TRBV7-2 and TRBJ2-3; 11 nucleotides line up with TRBD2. Germline CDR1 SGHTA, CDR2 FQGNSA. V trimming: 1 base; J trimming: 6 bases; junction bases outside the gene matches: 3. The CDR3 is 15 residues long. The CDR3 sequence: CASSLVSGGADTQYF. Written as DNA, the CDR3 is TGTGCCAGCAGCTTAGTTAGCGGGGGGGCCGATACGCAGTATTTT. Complete variable domain (other parts from reference TRBV7-2 and TRBJ2-3): GAGVSQSPSNKVTEKGKDVELRCDPISGHTALYWYRQSLGQGLEFLIYFQGNSAPDKSGLPSDRFSAERTGGSVSTLTIQRTQQEDSAVYLCASSLVSGGADTQYFGPGTRLTVL.

This clonotype was observed a few times. The chain couples TRBV6-5 to TRBJ1-1, with D perhaps matching TRBD1 (5 bases). The CDR3 contains 13 residues. V lost 7 bases to trimming and J lost 3 bases, with 12 bases between them. CDR1 and CDR2 from the germline V gene are MNHEY and SVGAGI. In DNA form, the CDR3 reads TGTGCCAGCAAATTCAGGGATTACACTGAAGCTTTCTTT. Amino acid sequence: CASKFRDYTEAFF.

The gene calls are TRBV11-2 and TRBJ2-1, with D unclear. CDR1 and CDR2 from the germline V gene are SGHAT and FQNNGV. CDR3 length: 15 residues. Trimming took off 6 bases at V and 0 bases at J, with 12 bases between the two ends. CDR3 in amino acids: CASSSKLSSYNEQFF. The CDR3 DNA is TGTGCCAGCAGTTCGAAGCTAAGCTCCTACAATGAGCAGTTCTTC.